The 19 T cell receptor beta chains given below trace back to one sample, sequenced in a study of T cell repertoires in cytomegalovirus infection. Their specific antigens are unknown. TCRdb independently ran MiXCR on the reads; one entry per CDR3 protein. Among under 200,000 distinct CDR3 sequences, roughly 22% were seen once, and the ten largest hold roughly 25%. The source was CD8+ T cells from cultured PBMCs, collected from culture after CMV antigen stimulation. These receptor sequences come from a human donor in good health (CMV status not recorded). Some clones in this sample may be carry-over from other donors' samples.

The genes are TRBV6-1 and TRBJ1-4; D remains ambiguous. CDR3 length equals 19 residues. V was trimmed by 3 bases and J by 1 base, leaving 21 bases between them. Per the germline V gene, CDR1 is MNHNS and CDR2 is SASEGT. The CDR3 here is CASSDVRGGGAVTNEKLFF. The CDR3 DNA follows: TGTGCCAGCAGTGACGTTCGGGGAGGAGGTGCGGTAACTAATGAAAAACTGTTTTTT.

Only a few counts were recorded for this clonotype. The genes are TRBV7-2 and TRBJ2-5; 9 positions agree with TRBD1. Germline V gene lookup returns CDR1 SGHTA and CDR2 FQGNSA. This CDR3 is built from 14 residues. Trimming removed 5 bases from V and 3 bases from J; junction bases left unmatched: 4. The CDR3 sequence is CASSQWTGEETQYF. The CDR3 coding sequence is TGTGCCAGCAGCCAATGGACAGGGGAAGAGACCCAGTACTTC. The entire variable domain, with the rest obtained from reference TRBV7-2 and TRBJ2-5, is as follows: GAGVSQSPSNKVTEKGKDVELRCDPISGHTALYWYRQSLGQGLEFLIYFQGNSAPDKSGLPSDRFSAERTGGSVSTLTIQRTQQEDSAVYLCASSQWTGEETQYFGPGTRLLVL.

There are a few counts of this clonotype. This chain links TRBV6-2 or TRBV6-3 with TRBJ1-5, with a possible D match to TRBD1 (5 bases). Trimming removed 0 bases from V and 4 bases from J, with 10 bases in between. From germline, CDR1 is MNHEY and CDR2 SVGEGT. This CDR3 is 15 amino acids long. The CDR3 loop reads CASSYSMGGNQPQHF. In DNA form, the CDR3 reads TGTGCCAGCAGTTACTCGATGGGGGGGAATCAGCCCCAGCATTTT.

The CDR3 is CASSPGNSNQPQHF. The CDR3 nucleotides are TGTGCCAGCAGCCCAGGGAATAGCAATCAGCCCCAGCATTTT. The J gene is TRBJ1-5, the V gene TRBV7-2; tentative D call: TRBD1 (5 bases). V shed 5 bases and J shed 0 bases, with 8 bases lying between them. Germline CDR1 is SGHTA and CDR2 is FQGNSA. CDR3 length: 14 amino acids.

The rearrangement links TRBV19 to TRBJ2-6, with unresolved D. Germline-derived CDR1 and CDR2 are LNHDA and SQIVND (reference sequence). The CDR3 spans 17 residues. V was shortened by 3 bases and J by 4 bases, with 16 bases between the two germline ends. The DNA of the CDR3 is TGTGCCAGTAGTATCGAGCTTGGTATTATCGGGGCCAACGTCCTGACTTTC. Translation: CASSIELGIIGANVLTF.

This clonotype was found a few times. V usage is TRBV7-6 and J usage is TRBJ2-7; D not certain. Germline assignment: CDR1 SGHVS and CDR2 FNYEAQ. V was clipped by 1 base and J by 2 bases, with 15 bases between them. This CDR3 comprises 16 residues. The CDR3 nucleotides read TGTGCCAGCAGCTTAGGAGGTCCGTCCGGGCCCTACGAGCAGTACTTC. As protein: CASSLGGPSGPYEQYF.

The chain carries TRBV9 and TRBJ2-3, with D uncertain. V was pared by 0 bases and J by 1 base, with 3 bases between. The CDR3 consists of 13 residues. CDR1 and CDR2 from the germline V gene are SGDLS and YYNGEE. CDR3 region: CASSVDGTDTQYF. CDR3 coding DNA: TGTGCCAGCAGCGTAGATGGCACAGATACGCAGTATTTT.

In its sample, this clonotype was seen a few times. This rearrangement joins TRBV7-9 to TRBJ2-7; D is possibly TRBD1 (6 bases). V was trimmed by 0 bases and J by 0 bases, leaving 12 bases between them. The CDR3 covers 16 residues. The germline V gene has CDR1 SEHNR and CDR2 FQNEAQ (reference sequence). The CDR3 here is CASSLAVGGFSYEQYF. CDR3 nucleotides: TGTGCCAGCAGCTTAGCTGTAGGGGGATTCTCCTACGAGCAGTACTTC.

V and J are TRBV7-6 and TRBJ2-1, with 9 nucleotides matching TRBD2. V was pared by 0 bases and J by 9 bases, with 9 bases of the junction left unmatched. Per germline, CDR1 SGHVS and CDR2 FNYEAQ. The CDR3 extends over 16 amino acids. CDR3 DNA sequence: TGTGCCAGCAGCTTAGCGTCGGCTGGCGGGGGGGCTGAGCAGTTCTTC. This sequence encodes CASSLASAGGGAEQFF.

The chain combines TRBV6-5 with TRBJ1-1, with TRBD1 identical over 8 bases. The V gene end was trimmed by 6 bases and the J gene end by 4 bases; junction bases not matched to a gene: 7. Germline CDR1 reads MNHEY; CDR2 reads SVGAGI. The CDR3 length is 14 residues. The CDR3 DNA is TGTGCCAGCAGACCGCAGGGGGCGGTCACTGAAGCTTTCTTT. Protein: CASRPQGAVTEAFF.

This clonotype appeared a single time. This rearrangement joins TRBV7-9 to TRBJ1-4; tentatively, D is TRBD1 (6 bases). CDR1 is SEHNR and CDR2 is FQNEAQ in the germline V gene (reference sequence). With 4 bases removed from V and 2 bases from J, the gap between germline ends came to 11 bases. The CDR3 extends over 15 amino acids. CDR3 region: CASSWGHETNEKLFF. The CDR3 coding sequence is TGTGCCAGCAGCTGGGGGCACGAGACTAATGAAAAACTGTTTTTT.

This clonotype was recorded a few times. This chain connects TRBV7-2 to TRBJ2-7; D is perhaps TRBD1 or TRBD2 (6 bases each). Per germline, CDR1 SGHTA and CDR2 FQGNSA. V lost 2 bases and J 2 bases, leaving 16 bases between the germline ends. The CDR3 has 16 amino acids. Written as DNA, the CDR3 is TGTGCCAGCAGCTTAATGGAGGGGGGATACCCCTACGAGCAGTACTTC. As protein: CASSLMEGGYPYEQYF. Supplemented by reference TRBV7-2 and TRBJ2-7, the full variable domain reads GAGVSQSPSNKVTEKGKDVELRCDPISGHTALYWYRQSLGQGLEFLIYFQGNSAPDKSGLPSDRFSAERTGGSVSTLTIQRTQQEDSAVYLCASSLMEGGYPYEQYFGPGTRLTVT.

The gene calls are TRBV7-9 and TRBJ1-1; 9 bases are shared with TRBD1. The germline gives CDR1 SEHNR, CDR2 FQNEAQ (reference sequence). J gave up 5 bases and V 4 bases, and 8 bases lay outside the gene matches. The length of the CDR3 is 15 residues. This CDR3 reads CASSSRDRADTEAFF. The CDR3 DNA follows: TGTGCCAGCAGCTCAAGGGACAGGGCTGATACTGAAGCTTTCTTT. The variable domain in full, completed from reference TRBV7-9 and TRBJ1-1, reads DTGVSQNPRHKITKRGQNVTFRCDPISEHNRLYWYRQTLGQGPEFLTYFQNEAQLEKSRLLSDRFSAERPKGSFSTLEIQRTEQGDSAMYLCASSSRDRADTEAFFGQGTRLTVV.

The rearrangement uses TRBV6-2 or TRBV6-3 and TRBJ2-2; D is unclear. This CDR3 is built from 14 residues. Between the trimmed V and J ends, which lost 5 bases and 2 bases, there was a span of 9 bases. Germline V gene data show CDR1 as MNHEY and CDR2 as SVGEGT. The CDR3 spells CASSARRNTGELFF. CDR3 bases: TGTGCCAGCAGTGCCAGACGTAACACCGGGGAGCTGTTTTTT.

This clonotype was picked up a small number of times. J is TRBJ1-1 and V is TRBV6-6; no clear D. The CDR3 contains 16 residues. Trimming removed 2 bases from V and 1 base from J, with 14 bases in between. Per germline, CDR1 MNHNY and CDR2 SVGAGI (reference sequence). This CDR3 is CASSYSGEVSNTEAFF. In DNA form, the CDR3 reads TGTGCCAGCAGTTACAGTGGTGAAGTGTCGAACACTGAAGCTTTCTTT.

The genes are TRBV30 and TRBJ2-2; TRBD1 agrees at 8 bases. CDR3 length equals 14 residues. Germline assignment: CDR1 GTSNPN and CDR2 SVGIG (reference sequence). Trimming at V came to 5 bases and at J to 6 bases, leaving 8 bases not matched to a gene. Here the CDR3 reads CAWWTGTRAGELFF. As DNA, the CDR3 is TGTGCCTGGTGGACAGGGACGAGGGCCGGGGAGCTGTTTTTT. The entire variable domain, with the rest obtained from reference TRBV30 and TRBJ2-2, is as follows: SQTIHQWPATLVQPVGSPLSLECTVEGTSNPNLYWYRQAAGRGLQLLFYSVGIGQISSEVPQNLSASRPQDRQFILSSKKLLLSDSGFYLCAWWTGTRAGELFFGEGSRLTVL.

In its sample, this clonotype was seen a few times. The V gene is TRBV6-8, the J gene TRBJ1-1, with 7 positions matching TRBD1. Per the germline V gene, CDR1 is MNHGY and CDR2 is SAAAGT. V was clipped by 4 bases and J by 4 bases; unmatched bases: 6. The CDR3 has 14 amino acids. The CDR3 sequence: CASSSTGSGTEAFF. The DNA of the CDR3 is TGTGCCAGCAGTTCGACAGGGAGCGGCACTGAAGCTTTCTTT.

In this sample, this clonotype turned up many times. This chain connects TRBV6-6 to TRBJ2-2; 9 bases map to TRBD1. The CDR3 spans 14 residues. V lost 9 bases and J lost 6; bases outside the gene matches: 8. Germline V gene sequence: CDR1 MNHNY, CDR2 SVGAGI (reference sequence). For the CDR3, the DNA is TGTGCCAGTCACAGGGGGCGGAGGGCCGGGGAGCTGTTTTTT. This sequence encodes CASHRGRRAGELFF.

This clonotype was seen repeatedly, ten times or more. The chain links TRBV12-3 or TRBV12-4 to TRBJ2-5; D gene ambiguous. V was cut by 6 bases and J by 4 bases, with 18 bases left in between. CDR3 length: 15 residues. CDR3 residues: CASRGNGLVRETQYF. The CDR3 nucleotides are TGTGCCAGCAGGGGGAACGGGCTAGTCAGAGAGACCCAGTACTTC.